This TCR beta chain was recorded in a study of blood T cell repertoires in COVID-19. Germline CDR1 MNHEY, CDR2 SVGAGI. The trim removed 6 bases at V and 3 bases at J, leaving 10 bases unmatched. The CDR3 is 15 residues long. Data came from immunoSEQ multiplex PCR; TCRdb stores just in-frame clones and leaves some out. The table has 70,000 or so clones, around 78% seen once. This receptor was identified in a human donor in a cohort sampled during active COVID-19. Sequencing was done on a sample of peripheral blood. The chain recombines TRBV6-5 with TRBJ1-2; 7 bases are shared with TRBD1. In nucleotides, the CDR3 is TGTGCCAGCAGACTCGGGACAGAACTAGACTATGGCTACACCTTC. It specifies CASRLGTELDYGYTF.